The T cell receptor (beta chain) under discussion was sequenced for a study of cytomegalovirus exposure and HLA in healthy donors (dated by TCRdb to about 2017). Notes on the research overall: According to an earlier analysis of 587 of the donors, 150 million to 200 million T cells yielded roughly 110 million unique TCR beta sequences and around 300 Gb of sequence data. Approximately 300 gigabases of sequencing data and approximately 91 million unique TCR sequences made up an early release that covered 640 HLA-typed donors. Among the approximately 400 genotyped donors, roughly 80% belonged to the genetic ancestry cluster associated with self-reported Caucasian donors. The study was designed to test whether signatures of past pathogen exposure could be identified by cataloging public T cell receptors. The study profiled the T cell repertoires of fewer than 850 subjects by immunosequencing and related them to cytomegalovirus serostatus. Besides the first cohort of 500 to 700 subjects, a separate validation cohort made up of about 120 different subjects was used. To predict cytomegalovirus infection status, the study combined high-throughput TCR immunosequencing, statistical association of individual TCRs with disease status, and machine learning. A later analysis re-examined previously published TCR beta repertoires from more than 550 donors and added high-resolution HLA genotyping to investigate patterns of TCR occurrence. In the later analysis, no new phenotypic data were used to find candidate immune exposures; instead, reliance was placed on TCR beta sequences and their occurrence across donors. To decide whether each TCR beta V gene segment behaved as functional or pseudogenic, an earlier analysis of 587 of the donors relied on high-throughput TCR beta sequencing. Donor age, sex, ethnicity and CMV serostatus were collected together with the repertoire data. Genome-wide SNP genotypes for about 60% of the roughly 670 donors were used in a later genetic analysis, which treated that subset as a discovery cohort. All discovery cohort repertoires had been generated using a single sequencing platform. Both class I and class II loci were covered by HLA typing, at four-digit resolution. Typing coverage differed by locus: A, B, C, DRB1 and DQB1 were typed in about 620-630 donors, DQA1 in roughly 500, DPA1 in approximately 610, and DPB1 in 472. Several DR-DQ haplotypes were treated as single units for association and clustering because of strong linkage in the cohort. Among some 410 genotyped donors of the cohort, an average of approximately 200,000 unique TCR beta nucleotide sequences was sequenced per donor, of which approximately 19% were non-productive. General study outcomes and caveats: In a later analysis, HLA-associated TCR beta chains showed more clonal expansion and lower generation probabilities than non-associated chains that were equally common. Because counts were too low, roughly 18 rarely observed V segments, including chromosome 9 orphons, were left out of the earlier analysis of 587 of the donors. V-gene and J-gene trimming of TCR beta chains was associated with a missense DCLRE1C variant in a later genetic analysis, and the association was replicated in an independent cohort. The classifier was reported to diagnose cytomegalovirus status with high specificity and sensitivity in both the original cohort and the validation cohort. A cluster of highly shared sequence variants was judged likely to be a technical artifact of the sequencing pipeline. An earlier analysis of approximately 540 of the donors showed that most TCR beta V segments appeared in productive rearrangements either about 90% or about 30% of the time, which broadly matched IMGT annotations. In vitro tests confirmed that a few of the cytomegalovirus-associated TCR beta chains recognize cytomegalovirus antigens. Across donors, most TCR sequences were observed very rarely, whereas some public TCRs were present in many individuals. A later genetic analysis reported fewer N-insertions in productive TCRs among donors in an Asian-associated ancestry cluster than the roughly 700-donor mean. Assigning TCR associations to individual alleles was difficult when HLA alleles, especially DR and DQ, strongly co-occurred. A further reported finding was that TCR beta sequences accurately predicted the HLA-A and HLA-B alleles for most subjects in the first cohort. In a later analysis, several top co-occurrence clusters were reported to appear linked to parvovirus B19, influenza, CMV and Epstein-Barr virus. The study gave a list of roughly 150 TCR beta chains associated with cytomegalovirus. Roughly uniform sequencing depth across donors was assumed in presence/absence analyses, although this assumption may not hold. Because the 87-base-pair reads could not distinguish some IMGT-functional V segments, including TRBV6-2 and TRBV6-3, those segments were excluded. In a later analysis, the rate of TCR association differed among HLA loci, with DRB1 alleles having the most associated TCRs and HLA-C alleles having the fewest. A later analysis associated 16,951 TCR beta sequences with specific HLA alleles at a false discovery rate of 0.05. HLA typing was unavailable for some donors at each locus, so association tests used only the typed subset. The authors suggested that the approach could potentially be generalized to other disease states and immunological phenotypes. Correlated functional status among segregating V segments might be attributable to linkage disequilibrium, but an unknown experimental factor could not be ruled out. Immune exposure information for the cohort was limited to CMV serostatus. A later analysis found that most CMV-associated TCR beta chains appeared HLA-restricted, with HLA associations seemingly driven largely by CMV exposure. Only TCR beta chains were sequenced in this cohort, and the absence of alpha or paired-chain data limited detectable features.

The library was produced with the immunoSEQ multiplex PCR assay. The multiplex PCR relied on a mix of 60 forward primers for TCR Vbeta segments and 13 reverse primers for TCR Jbeta segments. The CDR3 region of rearranged TCR beta genes was amplified from genomic DNA with a multiplex PCR assay. Amplified TCR beta libraries were sequenced as 87-base-pair reads on the Illumina HiSeq System. Under the source paper's analysis protocol: A later analysis tallied around 87 million unique TCR beta chains across the 550 to 850 repertoires, and some 12 million of those chains were shared by two or more donors. To remove PCR and sequencing errors, raw reads were error-corrected and collapsed into unique sequences using a nearest-neighbor algorithm that merged closely related sequences. Alignment of CDR3 sequences to IMGT reference sequences was used to assign V, D and J gene segments. For a sequence to be retained, a match of at least six nucleotides was required to both a V gene segment and a J gene segment. A rearrangement counted as productive if the CDR3 had no stop codons and remained in frame with V and J, and every other rearrangement counted as non-productive. Following IMGT convention, CDR3 was defined as the stretch from the second conserved V-encoded cysteine to the conserved J-encoded phenylalanine. In an earlier analysis of 550 to 650 of the donors, sequences lacking an unambiguous match to a single V gene segment were excluded. An earlier analysis of several hundred of the donors called V segments functional above 56.7% productive rearrangements and segregating when the between-donor standard deviation exceeded 5%. A statistical classification framework was built to diagnose cytomegalovirus status from the catalog of TCR beta chain sequences. In a later analysis, TCR nucleotide sequences were compared against IMGT/GENE-DB human TR gene sequences so that V and J genes could be assigned. Using the TCRdist pipeline, a later analysis assigned CDR3 sequences along with most-parsimonious VDJ recombination scenarios. In a later analysis, each TCR beta chain was defined by its CDR3 amino acid sequence together with its V-gene family, and reads lacking a unique V-gene family were excluded. A later analysis removed 500 to 650 highly shared, low-generation-probability nucleotide sequences to deal with suspected cross-contamination and a sequencing artifact. In a later analysis, a clonal expansion index for each public chain was calculated from normalized within-repertoire ranks of inferred template counts. A later analysis computed generation probabilities with a VDJ recombination model fitted to out-of-frame rearrangements, and checked the results against IGoR. Hypergeometric tests were used in a later analysis to score TCR-TCR, TCR-HLA and TCR-CMV co-occurrence, with a repertoire-size bias correction applied to the TCR pairs. In a later analysis, false discovery rates were estimated by permuting HLA or CMV assignments 20 times. In a later analysis, co-occurring TCRs were grouped using DBSCAN, with TCRdist sequence similarity added in when clustering inside HLA-allele-positive subsets. For co-occurrence clustering, repertoires with fewer than 30,000 or more than 120,000 public chains were excluded, along with four to six repertoires with anomalous nucleotide sharing. TCRdb took this table from immuneACCESS and kept in-frame rearrangements with V and J called. Such tables lack part of the clones; where checked against another copy, unresolved V genes explain under half of the gap, and the rest is unexplained. That table gives V, J and clone size, and the DNA gave D and trimming. This sample holds 160,000 or so clones; around 64% were observed only once. The top ten constitute around 2.8% of the sample.

With respect to this clone: The antigen this receptor binds is unknown. No much larger clone exists at a distance of one base, and base qualities are not known.

V is clipped by 4 bases and J by 5 bases, and the sequence between their germline boundaries is 9 bases long. CDR1 and CDR2, per the germline V gene, are SNHLY and FYNNEI. The cysteine opens and the phenylalanine closes a CDR3 of 12 amino acids. This entry keeps only the CDR3 DNA: 36 bases, framed from base 1. In total, 666 healthy bone marrow donors made up the cohort. At the time of sampling, all cohort members were nominally healthy, though unrecorded immune exposures were likely present. The donor was CMV seronegative and belonged to the group of 352 seronegative cohort members. A peripheral blood sample was collected from each donor, and TCR beta sequencing was performed on peripheral blood mononuclear cells. Genomic DNA extraction from the blood cell samples was performed with the Qiagen DNeasy Blood Extraction Kit.

The chain is assembled from TRBV2 and TRBJ2-7, with the D gene not clear enough to name. The TCR sequence derives from a woman younger than 45 in good health and CMV-seronegative. Sequencing was carried out using PBMCs. At the DNA level, the sequence is TGTGCCAGCAGTGTCGGCGGAAACGAGCAGTACTTC. This encodes CASSVGGNEQYF.